What follows is one T cell receptor (beta chain) and its context. This clone appeared a single time. Its antigen has not been determined. Per-nucleotide qualities are absent, and no much larger clonotype sits a single base away. The trim is 1 base for V and 0 bases for J, with a gap of 11 bases between the germline ends. From the cysteine through the phenylalanine, the CDR3 covers 15 amino acids. The DNA shown is the 45-base CDR3, in frame from base 1. CDR1 is given as SGHDT and CDR2 as YYEEEE, both from the germline V gene. Library creation used the immunoSEQ multiplex PCR assay. TCRdb re-hosts the immuneACCESS table, in-frame sequences only. Its copies lack some clones; in the studies checked, an unresolved V gene accounts for under half of them, and the cause for the rest is not known. Across this sample there are about 49,000 clones, with roughly nine tenths seen only once. Clones ranked in the top ten supply about 0.41% of the sample.

The record originates from a study of T cell changes during pregnancy in multiple sclerosis (dated by TCRdb to between 2018 and 2021). Regarding the complete study: The study looked at changes in the T cell repertoire across pregnancy in women with multiple sclerosis.

Recombination connected TRBV5-6 to TRBJ2-7; a tentative D match to TRBD1 spans 6 bases. This clonotype was obtained from a female donor in good health, enrolled as a control in a pregnancy study. The sequencing here drew on CD4+ T cells from peripheral blood mononuclear cells, taken in the second trimester of pregnancy. The DNA sequence is as follows: TGTGCCAGCAGCTTGCCCACAGGGATCTCCTACGAGCAGTACTTC. It translates to CASSLPTGISYEQYF.